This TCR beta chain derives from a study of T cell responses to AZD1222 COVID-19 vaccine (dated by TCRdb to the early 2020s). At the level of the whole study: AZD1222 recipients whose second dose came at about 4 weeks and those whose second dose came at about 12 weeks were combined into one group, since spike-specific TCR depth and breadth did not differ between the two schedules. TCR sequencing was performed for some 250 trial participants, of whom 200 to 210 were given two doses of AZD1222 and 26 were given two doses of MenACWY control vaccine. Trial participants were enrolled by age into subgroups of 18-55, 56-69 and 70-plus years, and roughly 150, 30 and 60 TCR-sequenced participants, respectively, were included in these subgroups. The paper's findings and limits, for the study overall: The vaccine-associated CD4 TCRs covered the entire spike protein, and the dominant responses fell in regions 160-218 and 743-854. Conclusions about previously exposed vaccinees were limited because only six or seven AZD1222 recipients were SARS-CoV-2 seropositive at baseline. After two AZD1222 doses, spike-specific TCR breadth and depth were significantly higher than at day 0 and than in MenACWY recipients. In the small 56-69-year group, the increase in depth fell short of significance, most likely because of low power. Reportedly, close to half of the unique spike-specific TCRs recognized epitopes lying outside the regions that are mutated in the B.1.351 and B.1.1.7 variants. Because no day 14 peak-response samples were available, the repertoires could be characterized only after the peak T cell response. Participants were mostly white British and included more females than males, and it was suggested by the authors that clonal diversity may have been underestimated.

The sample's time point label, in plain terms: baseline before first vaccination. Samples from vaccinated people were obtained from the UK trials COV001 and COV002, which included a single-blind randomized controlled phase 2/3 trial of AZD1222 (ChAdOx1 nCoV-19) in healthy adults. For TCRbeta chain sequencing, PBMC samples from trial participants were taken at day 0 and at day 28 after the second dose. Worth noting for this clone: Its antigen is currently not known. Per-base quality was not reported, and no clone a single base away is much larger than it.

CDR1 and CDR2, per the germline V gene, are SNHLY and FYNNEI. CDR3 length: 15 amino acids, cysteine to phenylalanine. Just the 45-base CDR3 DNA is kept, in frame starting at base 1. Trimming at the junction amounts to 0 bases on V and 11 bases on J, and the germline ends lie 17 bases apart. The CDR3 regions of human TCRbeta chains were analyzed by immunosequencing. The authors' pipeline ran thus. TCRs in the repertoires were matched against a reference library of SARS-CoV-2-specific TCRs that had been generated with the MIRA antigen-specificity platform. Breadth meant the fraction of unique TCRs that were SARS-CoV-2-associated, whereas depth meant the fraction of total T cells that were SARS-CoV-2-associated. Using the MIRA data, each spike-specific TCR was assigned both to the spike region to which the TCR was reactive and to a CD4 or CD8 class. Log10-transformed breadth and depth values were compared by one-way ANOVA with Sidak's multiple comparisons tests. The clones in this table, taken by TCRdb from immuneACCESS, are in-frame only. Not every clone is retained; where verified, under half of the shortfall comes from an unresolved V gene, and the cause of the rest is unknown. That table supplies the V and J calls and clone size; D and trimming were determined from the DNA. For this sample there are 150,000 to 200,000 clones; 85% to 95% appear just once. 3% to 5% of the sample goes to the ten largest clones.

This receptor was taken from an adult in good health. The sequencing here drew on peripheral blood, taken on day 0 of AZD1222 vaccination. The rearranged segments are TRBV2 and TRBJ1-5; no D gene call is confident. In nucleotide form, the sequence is TGTGCCAGCAGTGAAGCTACCCCAGGTATAGGAACCCAGCATTTT. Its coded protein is CASSEATPGIGTQHF.